This is a list of T cell receptor beta chains from one sample in a study of blood T cell repertoires in COVID-19. TCRdb's table, derived via immunoSEQ multiplex PCR, lists solely in-frame clones and lacks some. The sample includes some 220,000 clones, 82% of them seen just once. Source material: peripheral blood. The source of these receptors is a woman aged 70-85 years with COVID-19, enrolled during active disease. Both conserved end residues are part of each CDR3. Each record gives: V gene, clone size, D gene, J gene, CDR3 length, CDR3 DNA, CDR3 protein. The D gene is left open where the match is weak. Rows may omit the clone size; those that give it use once, few, many or a size class.

>TRBV15|.|.|TRBJ1-2|15
TGTGCCACCAGCAGAGTTACAGGAGCTAACTATGGCTACACCTTC
CATSRVTGANYGYTF
>TRBV3-1/TRBV3-2|.|.|TRBJ1-1|14
TGTGCCAGCAGCCCCCCCGCAGGGAACACTGAAGCTTTCTTT
CASSPPAGNTEAFF
>TRBV11-2|.|TRBD1|TRBJ1-2|16
TGTGCCAGCAGGCCCACGACAGGGGCGCGGATCTATGGCTACACCTTC
CASRPTTGARIYGYTF
>TRBV29-1|.|TRBD2|TRBJ2-1|13
TGCAGCGTTTCTAGCGGGAGGGGGGGTGAGCAGTTCTTC
CSVSSGRGGEQFF
>TRBV29-1|.|.|TRBJ2-3|14
TGCAGCGTTTACGCCCCCCGGTCGACAGATACGCAGTATTTT
CSVYAPRSTDTQYF
>TRBV18|.|.|TRBJ2-3|14
TGTGCCAGCTCACCCGGCAGGGGTAAGGTTACGCAGTATTTT
CASSPGRGKVTQYF
>TRBV28|.|TRBD1|TRBJ2-1|14
TGTGCCAGCAGCCGGACAGGGGGCTACAATGAGCAGTTCTTC
CASSRTGGYNEQFF
>TRBV4-1|.|TRBD1|TRBJ1-2|16
TGCGCCAGCAGCCAATCCTCGAGACAGGGGACTTACGGCTACACCTTC
CASSQSSRQGTYGYTF
>TRBV12-5|few|.|TRBJ1-5|18
TGTGCTAGTGGTTTGCCCCCGGGACTATCAAATAGCAATCAGCCCCAGCATTTT
CASGLPPGLSNSNQPQHF
>TRBV5-4|.|.|TRBJ2-3|13
TGTGCCAGCAGCTTCACAGGGCCAGATACGCAGTATTTT
CASSFTGPDTQYF
>TRBV5-1|once|TRBD2|TRBJ2-1|16
TGCGCCAGCAGCCCTTTTGAGCGGGAGGGTTACAATGAGCAGTTCTTC
CASSPFEREGYNEQFF
>TRBV4-2|once|.|TRBJ1-5|14
TGTGCCAGCAGCCAAGGGCCACAGAATCAGCCCCAGCATTTT
CASSQGPQNQPQHF
>TRBV19|.|.|TRBJ1-1|17
TGTGCCAGTAGCCTTAGTACCGGCGGGGCGCGGGGGACTGAAGCTTTCTTT
CASSLSTGGARGTEAFF
>TRBV5-4|.|TRBD1|TRBJ1-1|16
TGTGCCAGCAGCTCCCAGAACAGGGGGATGAACACTGAAGCTTTCTTT
CASSSQNRGMNTEAFF
>TRBV19|once|.|TRBJ1-3|14
TGTGCCAGTAGGCCTCCGGGGGCTGGAAACACCATATATTTT
CASRPPGAGNTIYF
>TRBV5-1|.|TRBD2|TRBJ2-7|14
TGCGCCAGCAGCGGGGCGGGAGGAGGCTACGAGCAGTACTTC
CASSGAGGGYEQYF
>TRBV3-1/TRBV3-2|once|.|TRBJ1-5|13
TGTGCCAGCAGCCAAGGGACTCCCGTGGCCCAGCATTTT
CASSQGTPVAQHF
>TRBV29-1|.|TRBD1|TRBJ1-1|13
TGCAGCGTGGATACAGGGGTAGGCGCTGAAGCTTTCTTT
CSVDTGVGAEAFF
>TRBV28|.|TRBD1|TRBJ1-2|15
TGTGCCAGCAGTTCCCGCCGGACAGGGAACTATGGCTACACCTTC
CASSSRRTGNYGYTF
>TRBV28|.|.|TRBJ2-7|12
TGTGCCAGCAGGCGCACGACCTACGAGCAGTACTTC
CASRRTTYEQYF
>TRBV4-3|.|TRBD2|TRBJ2-3|15
TGCGCCAGCAGGGGACTAGCGGACATCACAGATACGCAGTATTTT
CASRGLADITDTQYF
>TRBV7-9|.|TRBD2|TRBJ2-7|15
TGTGCCAGCAGCTTAGCGGGAGGGAGCTCCTACGAGCAGTACTTC
CASSLAGGSSYEQYF
>TRBV2|.|.|TRBJ1-1|13
TGTGCCAGCAGTGACGGTCGGAACACTGAAGCTTTCTTT
CASSDGRNTEAFF
>TRBV7-3|.|TRBD1|TRBJ2-2|15
TGTGCCAGCAGCTTCTCGGACAGGGGAGCCGGGGAGCTGTTTTTT
CASSFSDRGAGELFF
>TRBV5-1|few|.|TRBJ2-2|15
TGCGCCAGCAGCTTGGATTCAGGGGACACCGGGGAGCTGTTTTTT
CASSLDSGDTGELFF
>TRBV7-9|.|TRBD2|TRBJ2-7|19
TGTGCCAGCAGCTTTACCCCGGGACTAGCGGGAGGATTGTCCTACGAGCAGTACTTC
CASSFTPGLAGGLSYEQYF
>TRBV30|.|TRBD1|TRBJ1-2|12
TGTGCCTGGTTCAGGGGGTCCTATGGCTACACCTTC
CAWFRGSYGYTF